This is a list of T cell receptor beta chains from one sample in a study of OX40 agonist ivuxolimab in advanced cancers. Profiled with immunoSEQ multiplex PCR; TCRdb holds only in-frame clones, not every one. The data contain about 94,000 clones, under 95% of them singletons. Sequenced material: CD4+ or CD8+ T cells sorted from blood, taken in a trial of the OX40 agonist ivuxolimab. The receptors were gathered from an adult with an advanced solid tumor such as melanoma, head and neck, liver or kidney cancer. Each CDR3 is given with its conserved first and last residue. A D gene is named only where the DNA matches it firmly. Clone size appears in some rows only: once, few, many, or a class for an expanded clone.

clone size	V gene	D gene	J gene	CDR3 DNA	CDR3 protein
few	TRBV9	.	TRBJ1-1	TGTGCCAGCAGCGTAAACGCGGAACCTGAAGCTTTCTTT	CASSVNAEPEAFF
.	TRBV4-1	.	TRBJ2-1	TGCGCCAGCAGCCACGCCCGGAGACGGGGCGGGAAGGGCGATGAGCAGTTCTTC	CASSHARRRGGKGDEQFF
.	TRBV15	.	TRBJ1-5	TGTGCCACCAGCAGGGAAACGGGTCTTAATCAGCCCCAGCATTTT	CATSRETGLNQPQHF
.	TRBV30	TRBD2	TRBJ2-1	TGCTCAGTGGCTAGCGGGTCCCGGGAGCAGTTCTTC	CSVASGSREQFF
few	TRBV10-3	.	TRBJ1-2	TGTGCCATCACCCCCGAGGAGCAGCCCTATGGCTACACCTTC	CAITPEEQPYGYTF
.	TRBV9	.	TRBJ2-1	TGTGCCAGCAGCCCCGACTACAATGAGCAGTTCTTC	CASSPDYNEQFF
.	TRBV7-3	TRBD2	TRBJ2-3	TGTGCCAGCAGCTTAACGGGGGGACTAGCGGGAGTTGATACGCAGTATTTT	CASSLTGGLAGVDTQYF
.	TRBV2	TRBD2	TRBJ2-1	TGTGCCAGCGGGGTAGCGGGATCGGGTTATGAGCAGTTCTTC	CASGVAGSGYEQFF
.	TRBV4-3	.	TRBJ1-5	TGCGCCAGCAGCCAAGAGAGGGGAGGGGGCAATCAGCCCCAGCATTTT	CASSQERGGGNQPQHF
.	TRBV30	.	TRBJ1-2	TGTGCCTGGAGTATCGGGGACTATGGCTACACCTTC	CAWSIGDYGYTF
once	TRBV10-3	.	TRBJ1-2	TGTGCCATCAGTGCCACAGGATACGAATACTACACCTTC	CAISATGYEYYTF
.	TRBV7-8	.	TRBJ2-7	TGTGCCAGCAGCTTAGATCGGTCGAACGAGCAGTACTTC	CASSLDRSNEQYF
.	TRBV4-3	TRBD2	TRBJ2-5	TGCGCCAGCAGCCAAGATGGGCTAGCGGGGCGCCAAGAGACCCAGTACTTC	CASSQDGLAGRQETQYF
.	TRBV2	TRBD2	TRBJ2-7	TGTGCCAGCAGTGAAGGGGGGACTAGAGCCTACGAGCAGTACTTC	CASSEGGTRAYEQYF
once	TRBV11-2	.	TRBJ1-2	TGTGCCAGCAGCCCCGGGACACATGGCTACACCTTC	CASSPGTHGYTF
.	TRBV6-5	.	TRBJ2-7	TGTGCCAGCAGTTACGGGGACATTTACGAGCAGTACTTC	CASSYGDIYEQYF
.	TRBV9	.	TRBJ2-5	TGTGCCAGCAGCGTAGAGGGGTGGGAGACCCAGTACTTC	CASSVEGWETQYF
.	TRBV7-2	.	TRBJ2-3	TGTGCCAGCAGCAACACCTACAGGGAGAGCACAGATACGCAGTATTTT	CASSNTYRESTDTQYF
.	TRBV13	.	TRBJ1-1	TGTGCCAGCAGCTTAGTACAGCTGAACACTGAAGCTTTCTTT	CASSLVQLNTEAFF
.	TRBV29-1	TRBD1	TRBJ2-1	TGCAGCGTCGCCGGACAGGGGGGATCCTACAATGAGCAGTTCTTC	CSVAGQGGSYNEQFF
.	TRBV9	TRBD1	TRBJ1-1	TGTGCCAGCAGCGCGACAGGGGGCGCATCCACTGAAGCTTTCTTT	CASSATGGASTEAFF
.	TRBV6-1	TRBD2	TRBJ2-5	TGTGCCAGCAGCATACTAGCGGGAAAACAAGAGACCCAGTACTTC	CASSILAGKQETQYF
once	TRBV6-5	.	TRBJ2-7	TGTGCCAGCAGTACCCTTAGCGGCTCCTACGAGCAGTACTTC	CASSTLSGSYEQYF
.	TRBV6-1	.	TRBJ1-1	TGTGCCAGCAGAAACGGGGGTGAAGCTTTCTTT	CASRNGGEAFF
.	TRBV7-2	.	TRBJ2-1	TGTGCCAGCAGCCCAGCTACGAGTCCCTACAATGAGCAGTTCTTC	CASSPATSPYNEQFF
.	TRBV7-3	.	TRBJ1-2	TGTGCCAGCAGCTTAACGGGGGACTATGGCTACACCTTC	CASSLTGDYGYTF
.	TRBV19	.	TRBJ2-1	TGTGCCAGTAGTATCGGGCACAATGAGCAGTTCTTC	CASSIGHNEQFF
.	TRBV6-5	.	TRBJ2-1	TGTGCCAGCAGTTTACCGGGCCTGACCTACAATGAGCAGTTCTTC	CASSLPGLTYNEQFF
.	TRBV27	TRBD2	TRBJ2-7	TGTGCCAGCAGTCGAAGAAAATATACTAGCGGGGGGACTCTCAGCTCCTACGAGCAGTACTTC	CASSRRKYTSGGTLSSYEQYF
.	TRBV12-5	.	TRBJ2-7	TGTGCTAGTGGTCCCATCAGGGGTCGGGAGCAGTACTTC	CASGPIRGREQYF
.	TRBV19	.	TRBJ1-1	TGTGCCACCGGGACCGTTGAAGCTTTCTTT	CATGTVEAFF
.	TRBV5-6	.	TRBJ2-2	TGTGCCAGCAGCTTGGAACAGTATGCGAACACCGGGGAGCTGTTTTTT	CASSLEQYANTGELFF
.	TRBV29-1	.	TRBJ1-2	TGCAGCGTTAATACAGGGAGCGGCTATGGCTACACCTTC	CSVNTGSGYGYTF
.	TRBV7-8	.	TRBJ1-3	TGTGCCAGCAGTTCAGAGGCGACAGCTGGAAACACCATATATTTT	CASSSEATAGNTIYF
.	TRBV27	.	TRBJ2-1	TGTGCCAGCAGTTTATTGGACTCGAAGGGACAGTTCTTC	CASSLLDSKGQFF
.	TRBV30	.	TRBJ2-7	TGTGCCTGGAGGGGCCCCCGAGGGGGAGAGCAGTACTTC	CAWRGPRGGEQYF
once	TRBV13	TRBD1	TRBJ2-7	TGTGCCAGCAGCCTGGGGCCCGCGACAGGGGAAAACGAGCAGTACTTC	CASSLGPATGENEQYF
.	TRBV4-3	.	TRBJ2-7	TGCGCCAGCAGCCAAGATCGTCACAGCTCCTACGAGCAGTACTTC	CASSQDRHSSYEQYF
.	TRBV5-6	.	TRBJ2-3	TGTGCCAGCAGCTTGGCCTCTGGGGTGGGAACACAAGGAGATACGCAGTATTTT	CASSLASGVGTQGDTQYF
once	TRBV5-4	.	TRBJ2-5	TGTGCCAGCAGCTTGAAGGAGACCCAGTACTTC	CASSLKETQYF
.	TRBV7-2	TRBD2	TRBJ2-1	TGTGCCAGCAGCCCTAGCGGGAGGGGTAATGAGCAGTTCTTC	CASSPSGRGNEQFF
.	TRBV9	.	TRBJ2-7	TGTGCCAGCAGCGCGGGAAACCCCCCGAACGAGCAGTACTTC	CASSAGNPPNEQYF
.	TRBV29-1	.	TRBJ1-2	TGCAGCGTTGCGGAGACAGATCACTCCTATGGCTACACCTTC	CSVAETDHSYGYTF
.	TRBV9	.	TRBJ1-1	TGTGCCAGCAGCGTAGCAAGTCGGGGAGAGGGGGAAGCTTTCTTT	CASSVASRGEGEAFF
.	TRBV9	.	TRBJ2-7	TGTGCCAGCAGCGTAGGCGCAGGAACCTACGAGCAGTACTTC	CASSVGAGTYEQYF
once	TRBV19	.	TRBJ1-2	TGTGCCAGTAGTTCTCCAACCGAGACGACCCTCTCTAACTATGGCTACACCTTC	CASSSPTETTLSNYGYTF
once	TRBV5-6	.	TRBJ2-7	TGTGCCAGCAGCTCCGGGCCAGGGCCTTACGAGCAGTACTTC	CASSSGPGPYEQYF
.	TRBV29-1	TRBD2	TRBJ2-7	TGCAGCGTTTTAGGACTAGCGGGAGGGCATGGGGAGCAGTACTTC	CSVLGLAGGHGEQYF
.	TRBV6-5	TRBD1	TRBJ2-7	TGTGCCAGCAGTTACGGACAGGGCCCCTACGAGCAGTACTTC	CASSYGQGPYEQYF
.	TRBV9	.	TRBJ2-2	TGTGCCAGCAGCGCAGCCACCGGGGAGCTGTTTTTT	CASSAATGELFF
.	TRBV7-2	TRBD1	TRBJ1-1	TGTGCCAGCAGCTTTTGGGACAGGGGGCGAATGGATGAAGCTTTCTTT	CASSFWDRGRMDEAFF
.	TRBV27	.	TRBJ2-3	TGTGCCAGCAGGGCCGGTACAGATACGCAGTATTTT	CASRAGTDTQYF
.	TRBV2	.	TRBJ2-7	TGTGCCAGCAGTGAAACCCCAGGTGTTCGTGGACGGACTATATCCTACGAGCAGTACTTC	CASSETPGVRGRTISYEQYF
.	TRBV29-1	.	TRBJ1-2	TGCAGCGTCCCGTCGACCGACAGTACTCATGGCTACACCTTC	CSVPSTDSTHGYTF
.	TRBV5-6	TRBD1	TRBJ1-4	TGTGCCAGCAGCTCTTACGACAGGGTTCTGTTTTTT	CASSSYDRVLFF
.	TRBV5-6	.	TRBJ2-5	TGTGCCAGCAGCTTGCGGGGGATCCAAGAGACCCAGTACTTC	CASSLRGIQETQYF